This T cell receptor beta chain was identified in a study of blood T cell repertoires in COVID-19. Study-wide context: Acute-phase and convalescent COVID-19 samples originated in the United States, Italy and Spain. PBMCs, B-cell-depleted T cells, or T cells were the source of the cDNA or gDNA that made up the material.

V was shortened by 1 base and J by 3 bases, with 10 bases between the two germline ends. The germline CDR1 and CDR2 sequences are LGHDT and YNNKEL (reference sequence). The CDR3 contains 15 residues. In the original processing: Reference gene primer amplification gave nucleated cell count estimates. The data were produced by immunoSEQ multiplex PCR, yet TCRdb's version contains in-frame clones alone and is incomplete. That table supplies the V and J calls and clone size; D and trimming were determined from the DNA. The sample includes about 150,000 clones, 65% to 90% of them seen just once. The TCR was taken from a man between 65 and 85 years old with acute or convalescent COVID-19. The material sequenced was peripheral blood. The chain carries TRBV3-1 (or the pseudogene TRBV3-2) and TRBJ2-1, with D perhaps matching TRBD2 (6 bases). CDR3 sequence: CASSQVGEDYNEQFF. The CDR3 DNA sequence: TGTGCCAGCAGCCAAGTGGGGGAGGACTACAATGAGCAGTTCTTC.